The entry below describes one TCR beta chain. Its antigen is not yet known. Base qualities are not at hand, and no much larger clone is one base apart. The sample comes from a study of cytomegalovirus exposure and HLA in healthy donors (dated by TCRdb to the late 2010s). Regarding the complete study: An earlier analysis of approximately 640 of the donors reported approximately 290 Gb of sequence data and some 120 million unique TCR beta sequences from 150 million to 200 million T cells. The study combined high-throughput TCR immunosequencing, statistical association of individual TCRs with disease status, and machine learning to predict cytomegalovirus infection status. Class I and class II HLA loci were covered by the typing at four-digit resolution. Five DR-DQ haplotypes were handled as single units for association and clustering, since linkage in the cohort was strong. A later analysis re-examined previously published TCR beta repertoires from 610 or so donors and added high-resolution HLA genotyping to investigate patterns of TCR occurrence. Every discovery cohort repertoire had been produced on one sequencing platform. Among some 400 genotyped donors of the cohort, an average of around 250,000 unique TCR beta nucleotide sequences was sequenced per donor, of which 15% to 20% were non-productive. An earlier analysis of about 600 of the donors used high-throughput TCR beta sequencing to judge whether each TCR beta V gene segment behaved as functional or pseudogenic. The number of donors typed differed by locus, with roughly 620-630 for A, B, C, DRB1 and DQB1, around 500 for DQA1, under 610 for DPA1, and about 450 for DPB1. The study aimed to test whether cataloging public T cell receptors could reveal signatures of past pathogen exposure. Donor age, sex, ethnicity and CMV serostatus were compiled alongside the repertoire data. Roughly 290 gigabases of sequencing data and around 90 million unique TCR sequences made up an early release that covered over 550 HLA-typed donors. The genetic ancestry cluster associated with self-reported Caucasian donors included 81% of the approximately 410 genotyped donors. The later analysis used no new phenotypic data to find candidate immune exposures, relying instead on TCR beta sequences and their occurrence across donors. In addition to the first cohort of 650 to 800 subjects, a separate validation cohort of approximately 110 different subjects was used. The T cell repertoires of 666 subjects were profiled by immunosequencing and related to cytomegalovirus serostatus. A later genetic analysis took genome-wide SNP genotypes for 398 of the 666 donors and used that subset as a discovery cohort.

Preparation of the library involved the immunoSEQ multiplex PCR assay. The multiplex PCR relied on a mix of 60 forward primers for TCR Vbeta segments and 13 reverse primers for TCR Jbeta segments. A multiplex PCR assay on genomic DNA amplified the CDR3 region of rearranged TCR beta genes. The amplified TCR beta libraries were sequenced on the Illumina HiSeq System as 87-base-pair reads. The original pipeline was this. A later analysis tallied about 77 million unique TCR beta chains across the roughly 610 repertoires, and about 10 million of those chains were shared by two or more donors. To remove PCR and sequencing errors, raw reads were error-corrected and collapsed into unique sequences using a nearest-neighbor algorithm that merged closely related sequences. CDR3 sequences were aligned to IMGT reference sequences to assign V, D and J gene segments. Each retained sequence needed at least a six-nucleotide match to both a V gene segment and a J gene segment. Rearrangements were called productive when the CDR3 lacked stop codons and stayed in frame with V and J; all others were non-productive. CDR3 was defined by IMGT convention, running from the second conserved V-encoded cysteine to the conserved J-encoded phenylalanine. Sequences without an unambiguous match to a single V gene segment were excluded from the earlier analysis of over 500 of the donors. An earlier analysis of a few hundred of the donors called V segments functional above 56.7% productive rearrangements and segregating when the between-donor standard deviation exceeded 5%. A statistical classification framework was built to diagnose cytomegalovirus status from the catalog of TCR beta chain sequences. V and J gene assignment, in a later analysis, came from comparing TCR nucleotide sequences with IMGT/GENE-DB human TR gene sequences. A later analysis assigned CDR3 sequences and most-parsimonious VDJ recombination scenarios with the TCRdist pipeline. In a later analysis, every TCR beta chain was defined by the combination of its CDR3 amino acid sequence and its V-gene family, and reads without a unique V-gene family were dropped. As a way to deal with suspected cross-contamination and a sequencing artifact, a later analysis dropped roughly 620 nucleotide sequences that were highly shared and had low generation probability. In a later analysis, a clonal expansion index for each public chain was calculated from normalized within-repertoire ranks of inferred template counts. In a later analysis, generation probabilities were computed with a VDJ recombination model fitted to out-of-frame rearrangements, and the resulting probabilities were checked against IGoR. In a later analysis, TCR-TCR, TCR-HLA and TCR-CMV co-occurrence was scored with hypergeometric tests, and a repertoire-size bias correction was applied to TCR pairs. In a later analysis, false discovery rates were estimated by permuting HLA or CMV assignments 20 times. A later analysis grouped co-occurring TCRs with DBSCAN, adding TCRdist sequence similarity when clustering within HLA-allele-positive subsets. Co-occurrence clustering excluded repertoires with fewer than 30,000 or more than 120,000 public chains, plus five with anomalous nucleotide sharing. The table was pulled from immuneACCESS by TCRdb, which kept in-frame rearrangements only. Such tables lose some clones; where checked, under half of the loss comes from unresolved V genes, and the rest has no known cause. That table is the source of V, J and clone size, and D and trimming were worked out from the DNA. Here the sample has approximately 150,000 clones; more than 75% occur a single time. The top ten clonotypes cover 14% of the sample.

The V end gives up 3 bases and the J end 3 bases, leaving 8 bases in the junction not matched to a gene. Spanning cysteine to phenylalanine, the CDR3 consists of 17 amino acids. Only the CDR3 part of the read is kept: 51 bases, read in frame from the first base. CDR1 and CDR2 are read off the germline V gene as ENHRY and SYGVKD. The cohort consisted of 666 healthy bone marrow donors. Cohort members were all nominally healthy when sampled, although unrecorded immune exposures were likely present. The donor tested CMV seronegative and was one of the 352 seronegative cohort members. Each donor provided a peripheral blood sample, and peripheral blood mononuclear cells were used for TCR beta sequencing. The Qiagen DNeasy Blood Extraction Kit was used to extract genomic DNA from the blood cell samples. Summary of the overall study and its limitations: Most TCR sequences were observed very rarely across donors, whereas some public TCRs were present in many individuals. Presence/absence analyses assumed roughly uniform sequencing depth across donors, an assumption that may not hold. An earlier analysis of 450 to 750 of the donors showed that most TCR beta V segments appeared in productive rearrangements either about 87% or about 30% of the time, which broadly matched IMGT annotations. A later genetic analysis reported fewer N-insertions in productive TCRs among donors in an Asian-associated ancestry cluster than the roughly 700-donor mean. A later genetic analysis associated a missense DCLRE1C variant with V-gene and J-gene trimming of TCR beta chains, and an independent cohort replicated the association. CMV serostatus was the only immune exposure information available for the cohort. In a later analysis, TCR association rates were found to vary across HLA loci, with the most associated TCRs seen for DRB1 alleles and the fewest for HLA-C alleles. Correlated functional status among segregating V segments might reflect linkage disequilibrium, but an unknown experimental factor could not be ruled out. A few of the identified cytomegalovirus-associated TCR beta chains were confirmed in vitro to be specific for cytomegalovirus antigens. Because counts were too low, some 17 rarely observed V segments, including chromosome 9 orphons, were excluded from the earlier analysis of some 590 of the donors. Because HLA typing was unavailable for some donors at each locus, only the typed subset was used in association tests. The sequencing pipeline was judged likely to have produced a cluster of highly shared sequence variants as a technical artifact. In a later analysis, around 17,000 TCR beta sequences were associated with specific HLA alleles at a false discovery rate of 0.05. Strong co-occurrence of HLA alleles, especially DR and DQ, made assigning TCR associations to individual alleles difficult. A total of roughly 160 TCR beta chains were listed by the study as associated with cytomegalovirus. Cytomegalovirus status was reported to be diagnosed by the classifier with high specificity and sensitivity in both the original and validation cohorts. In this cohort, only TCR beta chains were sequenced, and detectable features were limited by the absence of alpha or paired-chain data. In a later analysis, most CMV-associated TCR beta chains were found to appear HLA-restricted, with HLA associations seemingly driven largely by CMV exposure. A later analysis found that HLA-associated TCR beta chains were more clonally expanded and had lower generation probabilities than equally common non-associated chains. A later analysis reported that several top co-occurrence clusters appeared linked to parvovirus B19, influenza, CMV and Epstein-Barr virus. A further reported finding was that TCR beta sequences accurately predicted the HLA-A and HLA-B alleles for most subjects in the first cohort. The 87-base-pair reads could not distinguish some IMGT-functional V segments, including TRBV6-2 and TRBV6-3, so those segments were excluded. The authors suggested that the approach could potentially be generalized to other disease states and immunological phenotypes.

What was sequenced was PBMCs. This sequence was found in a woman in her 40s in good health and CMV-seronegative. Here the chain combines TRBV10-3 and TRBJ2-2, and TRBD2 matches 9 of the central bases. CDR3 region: CAISDRSSGDYTGELFF. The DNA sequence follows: TGTGCCATCAGTGACAGATCTAGCGGGGATTACACCGGGGAGCTGTTTTTT.